The source of this T cell receptor (beta chain) is a study of spatial heterogeneity in lung cancer. The overall study: TCR and UMI combinations that were unique each appeared, on average, more than ten times in raw reads. Study observations and caveats: It was found that expanded intratumoral alpha and beta TCR counts tracked tumor mutation counts.

This clonotype occurred many times. Its antigen is not identified. V shed 3 bases and J shed 2 bases, with 10 bases lying between them. Germline CDR1 is GTSNPN and CDR2 is SVGIG (reference sequence). The CDR3 sequence is 14 residues long. The study tagged each TCR cDNA molecule with a unique molecular identifier. TCRdb processed the 5' RACE reads anew with MiXCR; each CDR3 protein has one entry. Of around 15,000 distinct CDR3 sequences in the sample, less than 9.5% were seen once. Time point: sample taken at primary tumor resection. Tumor, nontumor lung or frozen PBMC supplied whole RNA that was sequenced unsorted.

The TCR sequence derives from a male donor with early-stage non-small cell lung cancer. This material consisted of lung tumor tissue, taken at surgery. V is TRBV30 and J is TRBJ2-2; TRBD1 is a possible D gene (5 bases). CDR3 loop: CAWRRGLNTGELFF. The CDR3 DNA follows: TGTGCCTGGAGAAGGGGCCTTAACACCGGGGAGCTGTTTTTT.